The 13 T cell receptor beta chains presented below share a single source sample, sequenced in a study of control samples from healthy donors and cancer patients. Method: immunoSEQ multiplex PCR; TCRdb's copy keeps in-frame clones and lacks some. The table lists some 120,000 clones, roughly 87% of them singletons. The sequenced material came from blood. These receptors came from a man in his forties in good health.

A single count supports this clone. In nucleotides, the CDR3 is TGTGCCAGCAGTTTTTACGGGAATCAGCCCCAGCATTTT. It is translated as CASSFYGNQPQHF. The chain employs TRBV27 and TRBJ1-5, with D unresolved. Between the trimmed V and J ends, which lost 3 bases and 4 bases, there was a span of 7 bases. Germline V gene lookup returns CDR1 MNHEY and CDR2 SMNVEV (reference sequence). The CDR3 is 13 amino acids.

The CDR3 spells CASSPRSRSTDTQYF. The CDR3 DNA follows: TGTGCCAGCAGCCCGCGGTCCCGGAGCACAGATACGCAGTATTTT. The chain has TRBV21-1 and TRBJ2-3; the table's D call TRBD2 went unverified against the DNA. TRBV21-1 is a known pseudogene. CDR3 size: 15 residues.

The chain recombines TRBV5-6 with TRBJ1-1, with D uncertain. The length of the CDR3 is 14 residues. V was trimmed by 2 bases and J by 3 bases, leaving 11 bases between them. CDR1 is SGHDT, CDR2 YYEEEE, per germline. CDR3 bases: TGTGCCAGCAGCTTTCTTGCGACGGACACTGAAGCTTTCTTT. This gives the protein CASSFLATDTEAFF. The variable domain in full, completed from reference TRBV5-6 and TRBJ1-1, reads DAGVTQSPTHLIKTRGQQVTLRCSPKSGHDTVSWYQQALGQGPQFIFQYYEEEERQRGNFPDRFSGHQFPNYSSELNVNALLLGDSALYLCASSFLATDTEAFFGQGTRLTVV.

The V call is TRBV6-5, the J call TRBJ1-5, with D possibly being TRBD1 (6 bases). Deletions cut 8 bases from V and 5 bases from J, with 13 bases between. Germline values: CDR1 MNHEY, CDR2 SVGAGI. CDR3 length: 13 amino acids. The CDR3 sequence is CASGNRDDQPQHF. DNA for the CDR3: TGTGCCAGCGGGAACAGGGATGATCAGCCCCAGCATTTT.

In DNA, the CDR3 is TGTGCCAGCAGCCCCGAGAGAGGGATCACAGATACGCAGTATTTT. Encoded protein: CASSPERGITDTQYF. This chain connects TRBV7-6 to TRBJ2-3; TRBD2 might be the D (5 bases). This CDR3 has 15 amino acids. V was shortened by 5 bases and J by 2 bases, with 14 bases between the two germline ends. Germline V gives CDR1 SGHVS, CDR2 FNYEAQ.

In its sample, this clone was seen once. This chain connects TRBV7-2 to TRBJ2-5; tentatively, D is TRBD1 or TRBD2 (5 bases each). This CDR3 contains 14 residues. The germline V gene encodes CDR1 SGHTA and CDR2 FQGNSA. Trimming stripped 3 bases from V and 4 bases from J, with 12 bases between. The CDR3 DNA sequence: TGTGCCAGCAGCTTCGGACCGGGACCAGAGACCCAGTACTTC. It codes for CASSFGPGPETQYF.

The chain recombines TRBV6-1 with TRBJ1-2, with 7 bases aligning to TRBD1. Looked up from germline, CDR1 is MNHNS and CDR2 is SASEGT. V shed 0 bases and J 5 bases; nucleotides not matched to a gene: 6. The CDR3 runs 15 residues. The CDR3 protein is CASSEAGTALYGYTF. CDR3 sequence (DNA): TGTGCCAGCAGTGAAGCGGGGACAGCTTTATATGGCTACACCTTC.

Concerning this clone: The same CDR3 arises from other DNA sequences in this sample as well. The rearrangement joins TRBV30 to TRBJ2-5; D gene uncertain. CDR3 size: 11 residues. V dropped 0 bases and J dropped 4 bases, with 3 bases sitting between them. Germline CDR1 reads GTSNPN; CDR2 reads SVGIG (reference sequence). CDR3 DNA sequence: TGTGCCTGGAGTGTAAGAGAGACCCAGTACTTC. Protein product: CAWSVRETQYF.

The CDR3: CASSHRGYGNTIYF. The CDR3 DNA is TGTGCCAGCAGCCATAGGGGATATGGAAACACCATATATTTT. This chain connects TRBV7-6 to TRBJ1-3; TRBD1 might be the D (5 bases). Per germline, CDR1 SGHVS and CDR2 FNYEAQ. The CDR3 is 14 amino acids. Deletions cut 5 bases from V and 3 bases from J, with 11 bases between.

The CDR3 protein is CASSDRVNQPQHF. CDR3 nucleotide sequence: TGTGCCAGCAGTGACCGGGTCAATCAGCCCCAGCATTTT. The chain combines TRBV25-1 with TRBJ1-5; D gene unclear. The germline V and J ends were trimmed by 3 bases and 3 bases, with 6 bases remaining between them. Germline V gene data show CDR1 as MGHDK and CDR2 as SYGVNS. The CDR3 sequence is 13 residues long. The full variable domain, rest sourced from reference TRBV25-1 and TRBJ1-5, is EADIYQTPRYLVIGTGKKITLECSQTMGHDKMYWYQQDPGMELHLIHYSYGVNSTEKGDLSSESTVSRIRTEHFPLTLESARPSHTSQYLCASSDRVNQPQHFGDGTRLSIL.

The V gene is TRBV5-6, the J gene TRBJ2-3; D is undetermined. Germline CDR1 SGHDT, CDR2 YYEEEE. The CDR3 covers 15 residues. V lost 1 base, J lost 2 bases, and 11 bases lay in between. The DNA of the CDR3 is TGTGCCAGCAGCTTGTTAGGTGGTTACACAGATACGCAGTATTTT. It encodes CASSLLGGYTDTQYF.

The gene calls are TRBV10-3 and TRBJ1-1; 9 nucleotides match TRBD1. This CDR3 has 14 residues. The J segment lost 2 bases and the V segment lost 4 bases, leaving 2 bases of the junction unmatched. The germline V gene encodes CDR1 ENHRY and CDR2 SYGVKD. The CDR3 loop is CAISAGQGNTEAFF. The CDR3 DNA reads TGTGCCATCAGTGCGGGACAGGGAAACACTGAAGCTTTCTTT.

The J gene is TRBJ2-1, the V gene TRBV5-1; 7 bases align to TRBD1. The J segment lost 9 bases and the V segment lost 0 bases, leaving 12 bases of the junction unmatched. The CDR3 runs 16 residues. CDR1 and CDR2 from the germline V gene are SGHRS and YFSETQ. The CDR3 is CASSLAVRGQVGEQFF. CDR3 nucleotides: TGCGCCAGCAGCTTGGCCGTAAGGGGGCAGGTGGGTGAGCAGTTCTTC.